The following is a T cell receptor beta chain sequence with its context. Its target is not known. The entry originates in a study of Graves' ophthalmopathy and Graves' hyperthyroidism. Study details: The authors collected peripheral blood at initial diagnosis, before any treatment.

Scientists amplified the TCR beta CDR3 regions from RNA transcripts. HTBI primers primed a first-round RT-PCR, and a second-round multiplex PCR followed. TCRdb re-called the multiplex PCR reads with MiXCR, one entry per CDR3 protein. This table holds more than 150,000 distinct CDR3 sequences, approximately 40% found once. This CDR3 is 14 amino acids long. Trimming took 2 bases from V and 7 from J, leaving 14 bases between them. CDR1 is MDHEN, CDR2 SYDVKM, per germline. Overall study findings and caveats: From stable hyperthyroidism, ophthalmopathy was separated by a 13-signature model with 85% to 90% sensitivity and over 70% specificity. The model reached 55% to 71% sensitivity and about 72% specificity for predicting ophthalmopathy progression.

The J gene is TRBJ2-5, the V gene TRBV28; D remains unclear. Specimen: peripheral blood. The origin of this receptor is a woman in her forties with Graves' ophthalmopathy. CDR3 DNA sequence: TGTGCCAGCAGTTTACGGGCCGGGTTGAGGACCCAGTACTTC. This sequence encodes CASSLRAGLRTQYF.